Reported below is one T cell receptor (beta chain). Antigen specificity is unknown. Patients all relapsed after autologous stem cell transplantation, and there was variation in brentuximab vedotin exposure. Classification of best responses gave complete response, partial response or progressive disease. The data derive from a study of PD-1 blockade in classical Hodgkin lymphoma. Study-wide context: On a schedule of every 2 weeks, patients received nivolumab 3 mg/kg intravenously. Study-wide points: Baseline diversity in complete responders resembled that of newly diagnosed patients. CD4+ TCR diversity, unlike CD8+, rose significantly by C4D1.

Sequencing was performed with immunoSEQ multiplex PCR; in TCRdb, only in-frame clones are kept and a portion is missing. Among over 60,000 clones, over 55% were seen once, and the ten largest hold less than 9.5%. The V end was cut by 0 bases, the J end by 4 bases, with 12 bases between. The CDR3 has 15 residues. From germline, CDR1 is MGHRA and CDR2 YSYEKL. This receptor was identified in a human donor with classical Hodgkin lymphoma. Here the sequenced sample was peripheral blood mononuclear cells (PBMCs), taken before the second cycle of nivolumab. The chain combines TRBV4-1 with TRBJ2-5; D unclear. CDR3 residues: CASSQDGSQGETQYF. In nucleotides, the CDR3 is TGCGCCAGCAGCCAAGATGGTTCCCAAGGAGAGACCCAGTACTTC.